This T cell receptor beta chain was documented in a study of glioma-infiltrating T cells. CDR1 and CDR2 (germline): SEHNR, FQNEAQ (reference sequence). CDR3 length: 14 amino acids. Trimming at V came to 5 bases and at J to 5 bases, leaving 8 bases not matched to a gene. This clonotype was detected a few times. Its antigen is still unknown. Using RNA template, CDR3s of TCR alpha and beta were amplified with iRepertoire arm-PCR. One entry per CDR3 protein, called by TCRdb with MiXCR from the multiplex PCR reads. The profile shows about 110,000 distinct CDR3 sequences, around 25% of them singletons. The study's findings and limits: Tissue-blood divergence was below expectation in non-neoplastic patients, above in gliomas.

The receptor comes from a human donor with low-grade glioma or glioblastoma, undergoing nonglioma brain surgery, or in good health (not recorded which). The chain has TRBV7-9 and TRBJ1-2, with 7 bases matching TRBD1. The source material was glioma tissue, nonneoplastic brain tissue, or PBMCs (not recorded which). The CDR3 DNA sequence: TGTGCCAGCAGCCGAGACCGGGACAGATATGGCTACACCTTC. It is translated as CASSRDRDRYGYTF.